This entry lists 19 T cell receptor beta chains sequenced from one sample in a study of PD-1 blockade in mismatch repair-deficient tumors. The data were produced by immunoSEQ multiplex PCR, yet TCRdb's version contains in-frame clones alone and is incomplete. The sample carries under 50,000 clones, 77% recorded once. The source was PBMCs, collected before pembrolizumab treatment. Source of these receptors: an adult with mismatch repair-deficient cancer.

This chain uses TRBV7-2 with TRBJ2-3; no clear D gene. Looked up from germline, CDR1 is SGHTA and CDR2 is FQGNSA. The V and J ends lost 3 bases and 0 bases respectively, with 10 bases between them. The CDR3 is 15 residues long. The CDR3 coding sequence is TGTGCCAGCAGCTTCGTGGGCCCTAGCACAGATACGCAGTATTTT. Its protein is CASSFVGPSTDTQYF.

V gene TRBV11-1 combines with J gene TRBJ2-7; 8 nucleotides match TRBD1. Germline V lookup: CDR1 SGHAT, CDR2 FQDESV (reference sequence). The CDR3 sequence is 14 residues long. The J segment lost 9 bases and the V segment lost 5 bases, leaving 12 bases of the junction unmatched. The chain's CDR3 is CASSAPQGAGGQYF. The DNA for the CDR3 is TGTGCCAGCAGCGCTCCTCAGGGGGCGGGTGGGCAGTACTTC.

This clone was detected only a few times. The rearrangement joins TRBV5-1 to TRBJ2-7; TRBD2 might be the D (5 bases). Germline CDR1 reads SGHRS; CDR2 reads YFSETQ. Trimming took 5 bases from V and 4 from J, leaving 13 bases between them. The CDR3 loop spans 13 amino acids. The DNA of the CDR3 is TGCGCCAGCAGTCGAGGGAGTGGGTACGAGCAGTACTTC. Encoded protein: CASSRGSGYEQYF.

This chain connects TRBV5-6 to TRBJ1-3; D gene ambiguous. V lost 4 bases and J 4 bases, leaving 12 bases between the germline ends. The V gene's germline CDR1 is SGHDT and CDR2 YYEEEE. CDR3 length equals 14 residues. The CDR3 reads CASSPNQFGNTIYF. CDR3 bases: TGTGCCAGCAGCCCGAACCAATTCGGAAACACCATATATTTT.

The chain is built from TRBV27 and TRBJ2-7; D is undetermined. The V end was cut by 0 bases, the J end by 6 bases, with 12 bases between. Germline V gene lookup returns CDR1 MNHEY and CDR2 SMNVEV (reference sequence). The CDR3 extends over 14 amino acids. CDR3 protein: CASSLSGSVIEQYF. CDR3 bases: TGTGCCAGCAGTTTATCTGGCTCCGTCATCGAGCAGTACTTC.

CDR3 nucleotides: TGTGCCAGCAGCTTGATTAGCGACCCTGATACGCAGTATTTT. Translation gives CASSLISDPDTQYF. The chain recombines TRBV5-4 with TRBJ2-3, with D possibly matching TRBD2 (5 bases). Deletions cut 1 base from V and 6 bases from J, with 12 bases between. Germline loops: CDR1 SGHNT, CDR2 YYREEE (reference sequence). The CDR3 has 14 amino acids.

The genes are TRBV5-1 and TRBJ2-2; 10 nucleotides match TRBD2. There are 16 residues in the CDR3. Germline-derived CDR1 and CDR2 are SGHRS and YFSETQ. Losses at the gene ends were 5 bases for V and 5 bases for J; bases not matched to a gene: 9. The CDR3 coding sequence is TGCGCCAGCAGATTCAGACTAGCGGGCCGTACCGGGGAGCTGTTTTTT. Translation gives CASRFRLAGRTGELFF.

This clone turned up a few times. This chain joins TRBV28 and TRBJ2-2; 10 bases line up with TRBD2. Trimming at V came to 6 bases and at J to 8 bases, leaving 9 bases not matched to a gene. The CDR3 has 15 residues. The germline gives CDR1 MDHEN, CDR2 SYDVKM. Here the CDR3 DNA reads TGTGCCAGCAGACCCGGGACTAGCGTATCTGGGGAGCTGTTTTTT. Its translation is CASRPGTSVSGELFF.

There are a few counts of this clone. The CDR3 DNA sequence: TGTGCCAGCAGCGGGGGGGGGCAGGGGCCCTATGGCTACACCTTC. Translating gives CASSGGGQGPYGYTF. The chain has TRBV9 and TRBJ1-2, with D perhaps TRBD1 (6 bases). CDR3 size: 15 residues. Germline assignment: CDR1 SGDLS and CDR2 YYNGEE. The V gene lost 3 bases and the J gene lost 4 bases, with 16 bases spanning the gap. The full variable domain, in which reference TRBV9 and TRBJ1-2 provide the parts outside the CDR3, is DSGVTQTPKHLITATGQRVTLRCSPRSGDLSVYWYQQSLDQGLQFLIQYYNGEERAKGNILERFSAQQFPDLHSELNLSSLELGDSALYFCASSGGGQGPYGYTFGSGTRLTVV.

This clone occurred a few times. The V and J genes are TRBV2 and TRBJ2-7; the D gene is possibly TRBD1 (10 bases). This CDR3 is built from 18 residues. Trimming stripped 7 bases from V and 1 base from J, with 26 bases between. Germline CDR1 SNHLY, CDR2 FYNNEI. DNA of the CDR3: TGTGCCAGCAAGACAGGGGGCTTTAGCGGGAGAAGGTCCTACGAGCAGTACTTC. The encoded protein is CASKTGGFSGRRSYEQYF.

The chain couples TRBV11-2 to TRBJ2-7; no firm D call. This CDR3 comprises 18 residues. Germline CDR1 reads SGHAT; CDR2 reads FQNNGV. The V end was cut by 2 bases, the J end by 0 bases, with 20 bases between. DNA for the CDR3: TGTGCCAGCAGCTTAAGGTCCACGGGCGAACTTAGCTCCTACGAGCAGTACTTC. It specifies CASSLRSTGELSSYEQYF.

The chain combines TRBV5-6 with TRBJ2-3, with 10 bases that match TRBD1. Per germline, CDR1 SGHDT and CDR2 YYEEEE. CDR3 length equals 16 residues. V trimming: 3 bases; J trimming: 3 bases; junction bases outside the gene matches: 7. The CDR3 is CASSWERDRGTDTQYF. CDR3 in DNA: TGTGCCAGCAGCTGGGAGCGGGACAGGGGAACAGATACGCAGTATTTT.

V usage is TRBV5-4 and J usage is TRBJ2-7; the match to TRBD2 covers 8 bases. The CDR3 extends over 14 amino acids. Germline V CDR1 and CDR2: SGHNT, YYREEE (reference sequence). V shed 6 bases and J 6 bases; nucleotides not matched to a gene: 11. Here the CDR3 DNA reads TGTGCCAGCACCGAAAGCGGGAGTCGAGGCGAGCAGTACTTC. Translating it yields CASTESGSRGEQYF.

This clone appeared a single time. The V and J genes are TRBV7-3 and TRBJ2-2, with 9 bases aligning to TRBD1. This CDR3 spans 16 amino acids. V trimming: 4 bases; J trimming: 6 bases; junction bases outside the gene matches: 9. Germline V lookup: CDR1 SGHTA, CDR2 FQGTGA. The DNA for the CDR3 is TGTGCCAGCAGCTCAACCGGGACAGGGATCTCCGGGGAGCTGTTTTTT. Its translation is CASSSTGTGISGELFF.

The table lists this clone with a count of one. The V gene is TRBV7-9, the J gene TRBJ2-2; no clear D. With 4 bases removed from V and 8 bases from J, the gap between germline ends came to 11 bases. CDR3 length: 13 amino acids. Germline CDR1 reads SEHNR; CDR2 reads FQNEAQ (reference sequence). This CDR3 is CASSSGSSGELFF. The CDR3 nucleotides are TGTGCCAGCAGCTCAGGCTCGTCGGGGGAGCTGTTTTTT.

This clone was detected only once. The CDR3 DNA reads TGTGCCAGCAGCGTGCAGGGGTTTCAGGGCACTGAAGCTTTCTTT. Residues: CASSVQGFQGTEAFF. The rearrangement links TRBV9 to TRBJ1-1; perhaps TRBD1 as D (6 bases). The CDR3 spans 15 residues. Germline V CDR1 and CDR2: SGDLS, YYNGEE. The V end lost 2 bases, the J end lost 4 bases, and 15 bases lay between the germline ends.

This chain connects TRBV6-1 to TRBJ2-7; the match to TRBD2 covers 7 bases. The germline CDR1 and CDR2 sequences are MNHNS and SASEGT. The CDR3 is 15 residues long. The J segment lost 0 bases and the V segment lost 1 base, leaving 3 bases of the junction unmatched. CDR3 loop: CASSEGPGGSYEQYF. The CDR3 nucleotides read TGTGCCAGCAGTGAAGGGCCGGGGGGCTCCTACGAGCAGTACTTC.

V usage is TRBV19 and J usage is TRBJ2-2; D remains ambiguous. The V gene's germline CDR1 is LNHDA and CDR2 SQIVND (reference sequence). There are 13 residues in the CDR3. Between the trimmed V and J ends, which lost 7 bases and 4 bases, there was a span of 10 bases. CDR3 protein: CASTAGITGELFF. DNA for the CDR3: TGTGCCAGTACTGCCGGTATCACCGGGGAGCTGTTTTTT. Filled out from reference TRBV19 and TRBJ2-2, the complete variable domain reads DGGITQSPKYLFRKEGQNVTLSCEQNLNHDAMYWYRQDPGQGLRLIYYSQIVNDFQKGDIAEGYSVSREKKESFPLTVTSAQKNPTAFYLCASTAGITGELFFGEGSRLTVL.

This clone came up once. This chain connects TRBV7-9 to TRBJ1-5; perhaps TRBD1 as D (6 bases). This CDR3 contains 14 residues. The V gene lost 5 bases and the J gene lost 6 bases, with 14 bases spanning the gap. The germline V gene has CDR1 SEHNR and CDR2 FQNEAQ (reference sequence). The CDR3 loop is CASSPAPQGQPQHF. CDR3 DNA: TGTGCCAGCAGCCCCGCCCCACAGGGTCAGCCCCAGCATTTT.